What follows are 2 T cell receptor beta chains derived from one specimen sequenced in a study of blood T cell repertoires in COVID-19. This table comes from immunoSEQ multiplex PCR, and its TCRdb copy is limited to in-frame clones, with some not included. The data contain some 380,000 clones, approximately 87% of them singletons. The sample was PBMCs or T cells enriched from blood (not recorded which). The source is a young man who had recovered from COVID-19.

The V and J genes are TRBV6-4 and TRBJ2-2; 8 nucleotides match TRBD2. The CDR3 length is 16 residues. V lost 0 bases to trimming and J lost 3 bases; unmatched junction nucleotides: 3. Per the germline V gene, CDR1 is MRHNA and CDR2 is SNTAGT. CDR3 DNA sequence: TGTGCCAGCAGTGACTCTCGGGAGGGGGACACCGGGGAGCTGTTTTTT. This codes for CASSDSREGDTGELFF.

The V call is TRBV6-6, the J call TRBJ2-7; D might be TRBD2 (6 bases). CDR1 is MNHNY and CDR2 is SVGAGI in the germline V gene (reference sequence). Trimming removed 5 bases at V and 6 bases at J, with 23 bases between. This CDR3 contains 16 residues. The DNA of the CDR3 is TGTGCCAGCAGTCTCCCTACTGGTGGGGGGTTTGGCGAGCAGTACTTC. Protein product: CASSLPTGGGFGEQYF.